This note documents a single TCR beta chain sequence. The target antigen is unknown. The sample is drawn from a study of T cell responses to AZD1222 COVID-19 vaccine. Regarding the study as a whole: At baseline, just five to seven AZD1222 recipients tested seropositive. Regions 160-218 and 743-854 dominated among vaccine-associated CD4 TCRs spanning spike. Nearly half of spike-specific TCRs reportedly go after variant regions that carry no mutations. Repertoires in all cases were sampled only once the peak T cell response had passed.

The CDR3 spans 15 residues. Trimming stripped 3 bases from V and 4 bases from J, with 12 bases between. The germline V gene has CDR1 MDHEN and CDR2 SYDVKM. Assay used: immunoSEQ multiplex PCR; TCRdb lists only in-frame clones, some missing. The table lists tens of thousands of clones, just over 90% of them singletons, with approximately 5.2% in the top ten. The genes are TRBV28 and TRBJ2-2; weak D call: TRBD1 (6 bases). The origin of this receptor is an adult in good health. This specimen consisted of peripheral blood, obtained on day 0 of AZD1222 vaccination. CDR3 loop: CASSFRDILTGELFF. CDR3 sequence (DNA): TGTGCCAGCAGTTTCCGGGACATTCTCACCGGGGAGCTGTTTTTT.